The present entry profiles one TCR delta chain with its context. Its antigen specificity is not known. TCRdb shows a much larger clone's protein in place of this DNA's translation, and the two differ at residue 15, likely through a read error; the protein shown is translated from the DNA. The CDR3, cysteine through phenylalanine, is 21 amino acids long. The kept DNA is CDR3 alone, 63 bases in frame from the first base. CDR1 and CDR2 are read off the germline V gene as GEAIGNYY and EKD. For TCR sequencing, genomic DNA was taken from peripheral blood mononuclear cells isolated from both patients and controls. The control group, matched to the patients for age and sex, consisted of some 23 healthy adult blood donors (about 12 males and approximately 11 females) with a median age of roughly 60 years. This sample is part of a study of gamma delta lymphoproliferative disorders and STAT genes (dated by TCRdb to the late 2010s). Broadly, across the study: The LymphoTrack Dx TCRG Assay was used to prepare gamma-chain libraries from at least 50 ng of genomic DNA. Delta-chain libraries followed the EuroClonality-NGS working group standard operating procedure, because no corresponding Invivoscribe delta assay was available. The study profiled TCR gamma and delta CDR3 repertoires by deep sequencing in Tgammadelta lymphoproliferative disease patients and healthy controls, within a larger immunophenotypic and STAT-mutation study. To confirm results, a couple of gamma-chain samples and every delta-chain sample were sequenced twice.

In both library methods, multiplex PCR was carried out with primers targeting conserved V and J regions of the TCR genes. Purified and pooled amplicons were sequenced on an Illumina MiSeq platform. From the authors' description of their analysis: V(D)J alignment, clonotype assembly and translation were performed with MiXCR, whereas functionality assessment and CDR3 repertoire analyses were performed with VDJtools. The IMGT definition of CDR3 was applied, and only productive sequences using functional genes were analyzed, with ORF genes and pseudogenes left out. A custom Python script was used to look across all patients and controls for identical amino acid CDR3s belonging to major clonotypes, meaning those with a frequency of >=5%. Clonotype frequencies in patients versus controls were compared with a one-sided non-parametric Wilcoxon test. For TCRdb, the public reads were processed anew by CATT, and duplicate DNA sequences were folded into one row. The V and J calls shown here were made by TCRdb, not taken from the authors' results. The sample data list about 3,400 delta-chain clones, and around 1% of these were observed just once. About a quarter of the sample is held by the ten biggest clonotypes.

What the research found in general, with its limitations: According to the authors, NGS specificity may be reduced at low frequencies, so whether leukemic clones are public or private needs confirmation. T cells in controls likely covered a range of maturation stages, whereas leukemic cells were skewed toward terminal effectors, which could potentially limit comparisons between patients and controls. When whole repertoires were clustered, patient gamma repertoires were grouped separately from healthy controls, whereas no separation between groups was observed for delta repertoires. Almost every major gamma and delta clonotype in patients was public, meaning shared with at least one healthy donor, and only two gamma clonotypes were private to disease.

Input material: blood. The clonotype comes from a human donor in good health. The sequence joins TRDV2 to TRDJ3, and 9 junctional nucleotides match TRDD3. The bases read TGTGCCTGTGACACCGTCAGAGACTGGGGGACTGGATCCTGGGGCACCCGACAGATGTTTTTC. It is translated as CACDTVRDWGTGSWGTRQMFF.